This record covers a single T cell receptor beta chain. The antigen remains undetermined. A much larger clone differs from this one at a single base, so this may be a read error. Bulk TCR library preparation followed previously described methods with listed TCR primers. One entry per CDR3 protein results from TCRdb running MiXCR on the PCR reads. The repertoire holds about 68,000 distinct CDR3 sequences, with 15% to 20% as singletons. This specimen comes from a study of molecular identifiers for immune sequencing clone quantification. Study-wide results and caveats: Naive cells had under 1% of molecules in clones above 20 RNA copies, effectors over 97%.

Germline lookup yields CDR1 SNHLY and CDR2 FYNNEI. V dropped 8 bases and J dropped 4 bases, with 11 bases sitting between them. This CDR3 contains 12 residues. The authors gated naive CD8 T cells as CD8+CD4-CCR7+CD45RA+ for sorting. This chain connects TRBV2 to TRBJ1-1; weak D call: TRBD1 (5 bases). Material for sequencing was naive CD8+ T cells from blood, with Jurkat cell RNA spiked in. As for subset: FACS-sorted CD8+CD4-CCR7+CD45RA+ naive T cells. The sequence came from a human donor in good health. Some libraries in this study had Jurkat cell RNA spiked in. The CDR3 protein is CASLAGPTEAFF. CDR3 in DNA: TGTGCCAGCCTGGCAGGGCCCACTGAAGCTTTCTTT.